This passage covers 15 T cell receptor beta chains from one sample sequenced in a study of cytomegalovirus exposure and HLA in healthy donors. PCR was performed using 60 Vbeta and 13 Jbeta primers. The table came from immunoSEQ multiplex PCR; TCRdb's copy has only in-frame clones and leaves some out. The table includes about 110,000 clones, approximately 83% detected once. The sequencing sample was made of PBMCs. All receptors derive from a man between 35 and 55 years old in good health and CMV-seronegative.

This rearrangement joins TRBV29-1 to TRBJ1-3; maybe TRBD1 (6 bases). The CDR3 totals 14 residues. Trimming left V 2 bases short and J 4 bases short, with 12 bases between. Per the germline V gene, CDR1 is SQVTM and CDR2 is ANQGSEA. The CDR3: CSVERQGQGNTIYF. CDR3 DNA: TGCAGCGTTGAAAGGCAGGGGCAGGGAAACACCATATATTTT.

The table lists this clone with a count of one. This chain connects TRBV5-6 to TRBJ1-2; 9 bases fit TRBD1. Germline values: CDR1 SGHDT, CDR2 YYEEEE. V was clipped by 4 bases and J by 4 bases; unmatched bases: 8. The CDR3 runs 15 residues. The CDR3 is CASSLPGQGTYGYTF. CDR3 nucleotide sequence: TGTGCCAGCAGCCTGCCGGGACAGGGAACCTATGGCTACACCTTC.

This chain joins TRBV6-5 and TRBJ2-6; 8 nucleotides match TRBD1. This CDR3 contains 15 residues. Germline trimming cut 5 bases from V and 4 bases from J; bases unmatched to any gene: 4. Germline CDR1 reads MNHEY; CDR2 reads SVGAGI. CDR3 sequence: CASSQTGGGANVLTF. The CDR3 DNA reads as TGTGCCAGCAGTCAAACAGGGGGAGGGGCCAACGTCCTGACTTTC.

The genes are TRBV27 and TRBJ1-5; tentatively, D is TRBD1 (5 bases). Germline loops: CDR1 MNHEY, CDR2 SMNVEV (reference sequence). V lost 2 bases, J lost 7 bases, and 12 bases lay in between. This CDR3 region has 14 residues. The CDR3 region is CASSLMGGRQPQHF. CDR3 nucleotide sequence: TGTGCCAGCAGTTTAATGGGGGGACGGCAGCCCCAGCATTTT.

V and J are TRBV19 and TRBJ2-2; D not certain. There are 14 residues in the CDR3. V shed 2 bases and J shed 5 bases, with 9 bases lying between them. Germline CDR1 reads LNHDA; CDR2 reads SQIVND (reference sequence). The CDR3, as DNA: TGTGCCAGTAGTATAACCACTTTTACCGGGGAGCTGTTTTTT. Protein sequence: CASSITTFTGELFF. Together with reference TRBV19 and TRBJ2-2, the CDR3 gives the full variable domain: DGGITQSPKYLFRKEGQNVTLSCEQNLNHDAMYWYRQDPGQGLRLIYYSQIVNDFQKGDIAEGYSVSREKKESFPLTVTSAQKNPTAFYLCASSITTFTGELFFGEGSRLTVL.

The chain recombines TRBV11-2 with TRBJ1-1, with 10 bases aligning to TRBD1. The CDR3 contains 15 residues. Germline V lookup: CDR1 SGHAT, CDR2 FQNNGV. The V segment lost 4 bases and the J segment 6 bases; nucleotides outside the gene matches: 8. This chain's CDR3 is CASSSQTGGFAEAFF. The CDR3 nucleotides are TGTGCCAGCAGCTCTCAGACAGGGGGCTTCGCTGAAGCTTTCTTT. The whole variable domain, filled in from reference TRBV11-2 and TRBJ1-1, reads EAGVAQSPRYKIIEKRQSVAFWCNPISGHATLYWYQQILGQGPKLLIQFQNNGVVDDSQLPKDRFSAERLKGVDSTLKIQPAKLEDSAVYLCASSSQTGGFAEAFFGQGTRLTVV.

The V gene is TRBV6-6, the J gene TRBJ1-4; 8 bases are shared with TRBD1. CDR1 is MNHNY, CDR2 SVGAGI, per germline (reference sequence). This CDR3 is built from 14 residues. After removal of 5 bases from V and 4 bases from J, the junction contained 3 bases not matched to a gene. CDR3 sequence reads: CASSNRGNNEKLFF. Written as DNA, the CDR3 is TGTGCCAGCAGTAACAGGGGGAATAATGAAAAACTGTTTTTT.

The rearrangement links TRBV27 to TRBJ1-3, with D tentatively TRBD1 (5 bases). This CDR3 has 16 amino acids. Germline V gene data show CDR1 as MNHEY and CDR2 as SMNVEV (reference sequence). The V gene lost 5 bases and the J gene lost 0 bases, with 14 bases spanning the gap. The CDR3 loop is CASSSWGGVSGNTIYF. In DNA, the CDR3 is TGTGCCAGCAGTAGCTGGGGGGGAGTCTCTGGAAACACCATATATTTT.

The V gene is TRBV5-8, the J gene TRBJ2-7; D unclear. Germline CDR1 is SGHTS and CDR2 is YDEGEE. V dropped 3 bases and J dropped 7 bases, with 5 bases sitting between them. The CDR3 has 10 residues. Here the CDR3 reads CASSYSEQYF. The CDR3 nucleotides are TGTGCCAGCAGCTACAGTGAGCAGTACTTC.

This rearrangement joins TRBV7-7 to TRBJ2-5; D is ambiguous. The CDR3 is 13 amino acids. Germline V gives CDR1 SSHAT, CDR2 FNYEAQ (reference sequence). The ends were cut back, 5 bases at V and 1 base at J, with 8 bases in the middle. The CDR3 region is CASSVQIQETQYF. The CDR3 DNA is TGTGCCAGCAGCGTACAGATCCAAGAGACCCAGTACTTC.

Only one count was recorded for this clone. The rearrangement joins TRBV29-1 to TRBJ1-1; D might be TRBD1 (6 bases). Per germline, CDR1 SQVTM and CDR2 ANQGSEA. The CDR3 length is 16 residues. V lost 3 bases to trimming and J lost 1 base, with 18 bases between them. CDR3 amino acids: CSVEADWTDKNTEAFF. Written as DNA, the CDR3 is TGCAGCGTTGAGGCGGACTGGACAGATAAGAACACTGAAGCTTTCTTT.

The CDR3, as DNA: TGTGCCAGCAGTCGCCGGGACAGGGGAAACACCATATATTTT. Protein sequence: CASSRRDRGNTIYF. This chain links TRBV6-5 with TRBJ1-3, with 8 bases fitting TRBD1. CDR3 length equals 14 residues. Germline V gives CDR1 MNHEY, CDR2 SVGAGI. The V gene end was trimmed by 5 bases and the J gene end by 4 bases; junction bases not matched to a gene: 4.

The V and J genes are TRBV19 and TRBJ1-2; no clear D. The CDR3 totals 16 residues. V lost 0 bases to trimming and J lost 2 bases, with 13 bases between them. Germline loops: CDR1 LNHDA, CDR2 SQIVND (reference sequence). CDR3 residues: CASSIEIDGANYGYTF. CDR3 nucleotide sequence: TGTGCCAGTAGTATAGAAATAGACGGAGCCAACTATGGCTACACCTTC. Full variable domain (rest looked up from reference TRBV19 and TRBJ1-2): DGGITQSPKYLFRKEGQNVTLSCEQNLNHDAMYWYRQDPGQGLRLIYYSQIVNDFQKGDIAEGYSVSREKKESFPLTVTSAQKNPTAFYLCASSIEIDGANYGYTFGSGTRLTVV.

This clone was seen just once. CDR3 sequence: CASSPNDRGGDEKLFF. DNA for the CDR3: TGTGCCAGCTCACCAAATGATAGGGGAGGCGATGAAAAACTGTTTTTT. The chain links TRBV18 to TRBJ1-4; TRBD1 might be the D (5 bases). V was shortened by 2 bases and J by 6 bases, with 16 bases between the two germline ends. CDR1 and CDR2 (germline): KGHSH, LQKENI. The CDR3 is 16 amino acids.

This chain joins TRBV5-4 and TRBJ2-7, with 10 bases matching TRBD2. The ends lost 0 bases at V and 8 bases at J; junction bases unmatched: 8. CDR3 length: 15 amino acids. CDR1 is SGHNT, CDR2 YYREEE, per germline (reference sequence). The CDR3 region has the DNA TGTGCCAGCAGCTTGGCGTCTAGCGGGGGAGCACAGCAGTACTTC. Its translation is CASSLASSGGAQQYF.